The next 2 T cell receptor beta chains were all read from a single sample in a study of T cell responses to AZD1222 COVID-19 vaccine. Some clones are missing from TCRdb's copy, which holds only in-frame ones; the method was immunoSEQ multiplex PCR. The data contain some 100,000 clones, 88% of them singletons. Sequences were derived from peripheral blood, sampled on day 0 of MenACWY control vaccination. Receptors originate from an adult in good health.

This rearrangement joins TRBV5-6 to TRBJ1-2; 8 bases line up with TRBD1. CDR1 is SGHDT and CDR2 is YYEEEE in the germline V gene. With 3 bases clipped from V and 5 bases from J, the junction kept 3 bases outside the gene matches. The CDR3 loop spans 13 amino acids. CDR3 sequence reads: CASSSRGPYGYTF. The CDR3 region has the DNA TGTGCCAGCAGCTCCAGGGGGCCTTATGGCTACACCTTC.

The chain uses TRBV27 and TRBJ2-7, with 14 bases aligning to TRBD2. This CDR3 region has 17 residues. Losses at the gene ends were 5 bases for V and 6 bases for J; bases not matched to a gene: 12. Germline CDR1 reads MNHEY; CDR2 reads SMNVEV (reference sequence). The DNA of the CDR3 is TGTGCCAGCAGTCTCCGCGGGACTAGCGGGGGCGTTGGCGAGCAGTACTTC. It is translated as CASSLRGTSGGVGEQYF.